The present T cell receptor (beta chain) was sequenced within a study of post-analysis software for immune sequencing data. Study-level background: Included courses were relapsing-remitting and secondary progressive multiple sclerosis; progressive-relapsing multiple sclerosis was also included. Study-level points and caveats: Relative to controls, patients with multiple sclerosis showed significantly lower normalized Chao1 diversity. In patients, TRBV5-6, TRBV5-1 and TRBV20-1 belonged to four or five TRBV segments found more frequently than in controls. Samples from a shared batch, those prepared together, strongly co-clustered by F measure.

TCR beta cDNA libraries included unique molecular identifiers. About 500,000 cDNA molecules were obtained per 1 to 10 million input T cells. Each CDR3 protein gets one entry after TCRdb re-called the PCR reads with MiXCR. The table lists around 180,000 distinct CDR3 sequences, around 30% of them singletons. In its sample, this clonotype was seen many times. Its antigen is still unknown. The germline V gene has CDR1 SGHRS and CDR2 YFSETQ. V lost 3 bases, J lost 4 bases, and 13 bases lay in between. CDR3 length: 14 amino acids. V is TRBV5-1 and J is TRBJ1-2, with a tentative D call TRBD1 (6 bases). This sequence was found in a girl aged 10 to 17 with multiple sclerosis. The sequencing input was blood. The CDR3 reads CASSWDNGRYGYTF. The CDR3 nucleotides are TGCGCCAGCAGCTGGGACAACGGGCGCTATGGCTACACCTTC.